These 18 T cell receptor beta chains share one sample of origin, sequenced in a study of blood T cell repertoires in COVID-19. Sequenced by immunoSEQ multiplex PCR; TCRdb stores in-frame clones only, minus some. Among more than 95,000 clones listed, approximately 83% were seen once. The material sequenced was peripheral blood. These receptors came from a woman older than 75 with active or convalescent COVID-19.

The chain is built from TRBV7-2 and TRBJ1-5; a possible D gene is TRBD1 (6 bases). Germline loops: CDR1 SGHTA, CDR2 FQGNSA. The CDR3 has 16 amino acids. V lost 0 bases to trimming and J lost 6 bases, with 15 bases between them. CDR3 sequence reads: CASSLAMAGDGQPQHF. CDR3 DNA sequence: TGTGCCAGCAGCTTAGCGATGGCAGGGGACGGTCAGCCCCAGCATTTT.

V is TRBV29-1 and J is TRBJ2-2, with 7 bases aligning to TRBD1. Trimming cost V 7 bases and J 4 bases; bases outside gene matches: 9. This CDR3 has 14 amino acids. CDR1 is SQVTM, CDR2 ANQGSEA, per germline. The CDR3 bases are TGCAGCGCCTCCAGACAGGGACGCACCGGGGAGCTGTTTTTT. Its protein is CSASRQGRTGELFF.

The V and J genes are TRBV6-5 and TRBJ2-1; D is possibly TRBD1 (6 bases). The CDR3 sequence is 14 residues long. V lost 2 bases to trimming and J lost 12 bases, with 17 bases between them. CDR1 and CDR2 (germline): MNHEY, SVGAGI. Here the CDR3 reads CASSYAGSQGRQFF. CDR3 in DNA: TGTGCCAGCAGTTACGCAGGTTCACAGGGACGGCAGTTCTTC.

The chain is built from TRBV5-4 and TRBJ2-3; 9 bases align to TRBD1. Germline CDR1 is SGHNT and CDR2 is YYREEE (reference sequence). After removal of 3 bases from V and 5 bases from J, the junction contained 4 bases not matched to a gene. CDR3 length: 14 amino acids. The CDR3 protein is CASSWDRAKDTQYF. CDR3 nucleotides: TGTGCCAGCAGCTGGGACAGGGCGAAAGATACGCAGTATTTT.

The CDR3 DNA follows: TGTGCCAGCAACCTTAGCGGGGGTAACGGGGAGCTGTTTTTT. Translating it yields CASNLSGGNGELFF. This chain links TRBV6-6 with TRBJ2-2; the match to TRBD2 covers 9 bases. With 7 bases clipped from V and 7 bases from J, the junction kept 7 bases outside the gene matches. CDR3 length: 14 residues. Per germline, CDR1 MNHNY and CDR2 SVGAGI (reference sequence).

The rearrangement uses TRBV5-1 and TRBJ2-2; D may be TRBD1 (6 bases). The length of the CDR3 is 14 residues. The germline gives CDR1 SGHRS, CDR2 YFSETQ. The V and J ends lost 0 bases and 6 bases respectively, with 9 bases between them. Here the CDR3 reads CASSLGQVPGELFF. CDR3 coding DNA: TGCGCCAGCAGCTTGGGACAGGTCCCCGGGGAGCTGTTTTTT.

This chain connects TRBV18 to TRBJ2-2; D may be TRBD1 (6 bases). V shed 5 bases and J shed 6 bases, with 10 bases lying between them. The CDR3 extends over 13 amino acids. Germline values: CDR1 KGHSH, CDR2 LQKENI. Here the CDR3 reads CASSEQGAGELFF. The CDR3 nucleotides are TGTGCCAGCTCAGAACAGGGTGCCGGGGAGCTGTTTTTT.

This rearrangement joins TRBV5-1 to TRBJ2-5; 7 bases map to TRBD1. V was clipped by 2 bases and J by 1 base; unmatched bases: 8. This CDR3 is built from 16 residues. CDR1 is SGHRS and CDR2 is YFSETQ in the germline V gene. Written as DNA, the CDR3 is TGCGCCAGCAGCTTCTCGGGACAGAGCTTCCAAGAGACCCAGTACTTC. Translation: CASSFSGQSFQETQYF. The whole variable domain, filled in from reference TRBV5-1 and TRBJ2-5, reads KAGVTQTPRYLIKTRGQQVTLSCSPISGHRSVSWYQQTPGQGLQFLFEYFSETQRNKGNFPGRFSGRQFSNSRSEMNVSTLELGDSALYLCASSFSGQSFQETQYFGPGTRLLVL.

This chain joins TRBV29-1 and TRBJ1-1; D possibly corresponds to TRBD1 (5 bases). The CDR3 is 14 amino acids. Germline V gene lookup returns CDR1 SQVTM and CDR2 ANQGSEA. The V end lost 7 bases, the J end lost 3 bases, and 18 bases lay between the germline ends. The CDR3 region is CSAERGGRDTEAFF. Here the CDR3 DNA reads TGCAGCGCCGAACGGGGGGGTAGGGACACTGAAGCTTTCTTT.

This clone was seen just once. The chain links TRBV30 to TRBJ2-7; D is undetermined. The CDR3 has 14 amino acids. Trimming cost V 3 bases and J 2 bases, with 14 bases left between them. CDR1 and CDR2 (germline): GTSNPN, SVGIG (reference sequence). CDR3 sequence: CAWRAYDIAYEQYF. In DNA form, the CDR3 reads TGTGCCTGGAGAGCATACGACATTGCCTACGAGCAGTACTTC.

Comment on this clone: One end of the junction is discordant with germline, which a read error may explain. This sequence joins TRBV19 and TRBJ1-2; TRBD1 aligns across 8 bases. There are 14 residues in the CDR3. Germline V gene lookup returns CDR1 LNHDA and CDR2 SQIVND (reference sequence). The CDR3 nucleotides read TGTGCCGCCAAAAGGGGGACAGGTTACTACGGCTACACCTTC. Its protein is CAAKRGTGYYGYTF.

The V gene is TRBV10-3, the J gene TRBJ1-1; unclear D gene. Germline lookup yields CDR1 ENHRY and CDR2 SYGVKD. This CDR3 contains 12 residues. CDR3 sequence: CATGGRNTEAFF. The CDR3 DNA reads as TGTGCTACGGGAGGGAGGAACACTGAAGCTTTCTTT.

The CDR3 bases are TGTGCCAGTCGGGAGGCGAATTCACCCCTCCACTTT. As protein: CASREANSPLHF. The rearrangement joins TRBV19 to TRBJ1-6; no clear D. CDR1 and CDR2 from the germline V gene are LNHDA and SQIVND (reference sequence). This CDR3 region has 12 residues. With 8 bases removed from V and 7 bases from J, the gap between germline ends came to 9 bases.

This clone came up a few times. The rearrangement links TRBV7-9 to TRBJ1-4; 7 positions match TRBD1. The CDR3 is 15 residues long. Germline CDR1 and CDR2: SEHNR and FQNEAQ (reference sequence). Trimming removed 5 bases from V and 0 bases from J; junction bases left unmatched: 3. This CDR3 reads CASSPGTATNEKLFF. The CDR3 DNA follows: TGTGCCAGCAGCCCCGGGACAGCAACTAATGAAAAACTGTTTTTT.

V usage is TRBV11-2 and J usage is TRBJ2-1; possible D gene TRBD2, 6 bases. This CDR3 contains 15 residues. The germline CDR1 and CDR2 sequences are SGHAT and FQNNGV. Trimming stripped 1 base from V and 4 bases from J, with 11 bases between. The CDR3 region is CASSLVGSYYNEQFF. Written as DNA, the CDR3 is TGTGCCAGCAGCTTAGTCGGGAGTTATTACAATGAGCAGTTCTTC.

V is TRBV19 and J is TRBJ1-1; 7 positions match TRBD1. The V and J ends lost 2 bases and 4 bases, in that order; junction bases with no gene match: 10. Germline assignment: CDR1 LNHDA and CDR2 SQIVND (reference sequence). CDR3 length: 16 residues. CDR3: CASSIPRGMGFTEAFF. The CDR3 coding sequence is TGTGCCAGTAGTATACCCAGGGGGATGGGATTCACTGAAGCTTTCTTT. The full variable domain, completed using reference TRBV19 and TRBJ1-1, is DGGITQSPKYLFRKEGQNVTLSCEQNLNHDAMYWYRQDPGQGLRLIYYSQIVNDFQKGDIAEGYSVSREKKESFPLTVTSAQKNPTAFYLCASSIPRGMGFTEAFFGQGTRLTVV.

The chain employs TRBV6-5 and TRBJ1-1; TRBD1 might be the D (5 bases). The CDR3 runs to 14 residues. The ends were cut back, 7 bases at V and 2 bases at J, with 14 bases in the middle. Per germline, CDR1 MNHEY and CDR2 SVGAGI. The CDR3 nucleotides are TGTGCCAGCACCCGACGGGGGAGTAACACTGAAGCTTTCTTT. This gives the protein CASTRRGSNTEAFF.

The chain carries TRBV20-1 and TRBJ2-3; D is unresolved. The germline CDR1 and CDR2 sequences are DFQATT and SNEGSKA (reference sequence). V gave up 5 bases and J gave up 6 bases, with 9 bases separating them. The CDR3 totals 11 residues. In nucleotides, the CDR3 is TGCAGTGCTCCAAAAGCGGATACGCAGTATTTT. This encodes CSAPKADTQYF.